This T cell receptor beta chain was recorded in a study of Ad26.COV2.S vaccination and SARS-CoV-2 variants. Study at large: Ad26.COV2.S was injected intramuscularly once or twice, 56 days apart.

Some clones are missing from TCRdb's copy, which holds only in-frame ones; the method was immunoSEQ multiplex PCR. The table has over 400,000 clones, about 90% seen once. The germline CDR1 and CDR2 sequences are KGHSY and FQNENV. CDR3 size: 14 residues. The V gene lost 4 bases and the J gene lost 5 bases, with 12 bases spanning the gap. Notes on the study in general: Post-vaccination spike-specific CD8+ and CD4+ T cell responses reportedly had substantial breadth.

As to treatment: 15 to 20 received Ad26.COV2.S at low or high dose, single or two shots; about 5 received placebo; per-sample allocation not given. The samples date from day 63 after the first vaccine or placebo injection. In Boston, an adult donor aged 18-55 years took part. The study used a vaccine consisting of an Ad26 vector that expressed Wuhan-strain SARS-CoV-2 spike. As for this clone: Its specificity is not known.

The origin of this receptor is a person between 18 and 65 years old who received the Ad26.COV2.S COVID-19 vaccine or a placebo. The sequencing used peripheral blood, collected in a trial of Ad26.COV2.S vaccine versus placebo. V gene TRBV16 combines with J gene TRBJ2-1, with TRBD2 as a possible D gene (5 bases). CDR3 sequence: CASSRTGVHNEQFF. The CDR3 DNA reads TGTGCCAGCAGCCGGACCGGGGTTCACAATGAGCAGTTCTTC.